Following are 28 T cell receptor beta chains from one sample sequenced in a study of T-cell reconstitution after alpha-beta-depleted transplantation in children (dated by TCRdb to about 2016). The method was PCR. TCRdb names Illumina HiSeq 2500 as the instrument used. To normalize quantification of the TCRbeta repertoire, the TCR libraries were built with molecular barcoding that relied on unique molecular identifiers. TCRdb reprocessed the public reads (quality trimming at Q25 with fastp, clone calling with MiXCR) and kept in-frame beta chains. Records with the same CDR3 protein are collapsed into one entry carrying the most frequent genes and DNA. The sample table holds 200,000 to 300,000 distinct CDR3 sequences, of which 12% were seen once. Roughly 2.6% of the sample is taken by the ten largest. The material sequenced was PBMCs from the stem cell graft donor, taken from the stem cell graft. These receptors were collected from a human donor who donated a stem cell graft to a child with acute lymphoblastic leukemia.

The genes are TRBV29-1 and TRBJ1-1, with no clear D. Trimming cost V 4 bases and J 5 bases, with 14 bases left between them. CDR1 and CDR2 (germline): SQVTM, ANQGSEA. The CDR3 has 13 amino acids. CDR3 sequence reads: CSVATGLSTEAFF. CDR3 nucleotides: TGCAGCGTTGCGACCGGTCTCTCGACTGAAGCTTTCTTT.

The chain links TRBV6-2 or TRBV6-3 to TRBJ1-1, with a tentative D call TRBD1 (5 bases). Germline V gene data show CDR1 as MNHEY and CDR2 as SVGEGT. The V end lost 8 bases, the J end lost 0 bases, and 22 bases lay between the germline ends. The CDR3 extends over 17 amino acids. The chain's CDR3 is CASRRGELRLMNTEAFF. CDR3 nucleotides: TGTGCCAGCCGACGGGGGGAGTTGAGGCTTATGAACACTGAAGCTTTCTTT.

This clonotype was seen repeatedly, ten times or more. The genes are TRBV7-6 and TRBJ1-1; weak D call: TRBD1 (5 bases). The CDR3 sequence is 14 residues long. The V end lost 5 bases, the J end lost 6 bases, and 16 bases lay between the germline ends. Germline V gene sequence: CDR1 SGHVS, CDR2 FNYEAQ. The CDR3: CASSPGSEGPEAFF. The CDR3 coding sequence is TGTGCCAGCAGCCCGGGGTCTGAGGGGCCTGAAGCTTTCTTT.

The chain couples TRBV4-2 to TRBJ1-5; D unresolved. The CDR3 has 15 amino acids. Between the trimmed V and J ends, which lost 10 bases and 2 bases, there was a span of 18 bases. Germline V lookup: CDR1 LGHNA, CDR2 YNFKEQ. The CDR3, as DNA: TGTGCCATGAGCCCCGGGCCCCTTGGCAATCAGCCCCAGCATTTT. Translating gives CAMSPGPLGNQPQHF.

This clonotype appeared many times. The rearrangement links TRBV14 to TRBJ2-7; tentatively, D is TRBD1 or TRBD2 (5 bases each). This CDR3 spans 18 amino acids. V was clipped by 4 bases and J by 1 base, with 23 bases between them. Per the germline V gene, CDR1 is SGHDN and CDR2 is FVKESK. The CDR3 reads CASSPEMNLGGRSYEQYF. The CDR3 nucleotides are TGTGCCAGCAGCCCCGAAATGAATCTTGGGGGAAGGTCCTACGAGCAGTACTTC. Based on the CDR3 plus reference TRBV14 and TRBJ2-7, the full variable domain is EAGVTQFPSHSVIEKGQTVTLRCDPISGHDNLYWYRRVMGKEIKFLLHFVKESKQDESGMPNNRFLAERTGGTYSTLKVQPAELEDSGVYFCASSPEMNLGGRSYEQYFGPGTRLTVT.

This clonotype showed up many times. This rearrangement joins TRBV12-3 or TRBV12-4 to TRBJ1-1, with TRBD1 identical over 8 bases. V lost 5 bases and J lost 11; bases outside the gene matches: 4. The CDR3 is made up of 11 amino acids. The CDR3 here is CASSTQGVAFF. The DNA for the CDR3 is TGTGCCAGCAGTACACAGGGGGTGGCTTTCTTT.

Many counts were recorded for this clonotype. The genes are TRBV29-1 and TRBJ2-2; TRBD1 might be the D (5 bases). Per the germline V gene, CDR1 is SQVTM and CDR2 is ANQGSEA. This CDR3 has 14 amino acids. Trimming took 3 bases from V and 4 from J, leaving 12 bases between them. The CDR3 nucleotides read TGCAGCGTTGACCCCTCAGGGCTCACCGGGGAGCTGTTTTTT. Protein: CSVDPSGLTGELFF.

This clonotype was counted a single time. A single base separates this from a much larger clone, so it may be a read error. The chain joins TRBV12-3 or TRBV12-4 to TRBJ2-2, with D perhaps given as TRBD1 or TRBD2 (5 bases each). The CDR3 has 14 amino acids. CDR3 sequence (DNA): TGTGCCAGCAGCCCGATCCGCAGGGACGGGGACCTGTTTTTT. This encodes CASSPIRRDGDLFF.

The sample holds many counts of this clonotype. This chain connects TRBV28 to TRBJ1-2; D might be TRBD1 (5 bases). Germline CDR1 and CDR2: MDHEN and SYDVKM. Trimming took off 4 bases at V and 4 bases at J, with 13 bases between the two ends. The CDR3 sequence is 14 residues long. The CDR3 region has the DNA TGTGCCAGCAGTTCTGAGACAGTACGCTATGGCTACACCTTC. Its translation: CASSSETVRYGYTF.

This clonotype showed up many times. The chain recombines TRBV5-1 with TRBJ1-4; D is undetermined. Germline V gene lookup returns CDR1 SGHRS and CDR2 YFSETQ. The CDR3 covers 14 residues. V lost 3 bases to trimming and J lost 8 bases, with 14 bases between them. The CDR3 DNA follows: TGCGCCAGCAGCTACATATCAGGAGGAGAAAAACTGTTTTTT. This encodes CASSYISGGEKLFF.

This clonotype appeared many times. The CDR3 region is CASSRGGGGAEAFF. The CDR3 DNA sequence: TGTGCCAGCAGCCGCGGAGGCGGCGGAGCGGAAGCTTTCTTT. The chain combines TRBV6-2 or TRBV6-3 with TRBJ1-1, with D hard to call. The CDR3 runs 14 residues. V lost 6 bases and J 8 bases, leaving 19 bases between the germline ends. Germline CDR1 and CDR2: MNHEY and SVGEGT.

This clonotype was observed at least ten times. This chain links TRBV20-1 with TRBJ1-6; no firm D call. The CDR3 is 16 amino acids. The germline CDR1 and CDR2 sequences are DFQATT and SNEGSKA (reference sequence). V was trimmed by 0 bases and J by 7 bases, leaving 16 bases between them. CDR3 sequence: CSARDLKTVGNSPLHF. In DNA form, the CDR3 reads TGCAGTGCTAGAGATCTTAAGACGGTCGGAAATTCACCCCTCCACTTT.

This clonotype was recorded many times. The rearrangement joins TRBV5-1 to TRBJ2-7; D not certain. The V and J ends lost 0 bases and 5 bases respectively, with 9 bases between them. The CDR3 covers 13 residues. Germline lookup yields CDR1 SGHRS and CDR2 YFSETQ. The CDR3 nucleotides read TGCGCCAGCAGCTTGGTTGGAGTCCACGAGCAGTACTTC. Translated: CASSLVGVHEQYF.

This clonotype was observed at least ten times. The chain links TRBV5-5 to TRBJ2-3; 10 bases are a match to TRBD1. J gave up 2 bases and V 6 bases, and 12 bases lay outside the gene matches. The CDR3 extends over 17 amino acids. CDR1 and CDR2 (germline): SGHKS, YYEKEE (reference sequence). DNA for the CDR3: TGTGCCAGCAAGTGGACAGGGGGTATCTTAAACACAGATACGCAGTATTTT. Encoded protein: CASKWTGGILNTDTQYF.

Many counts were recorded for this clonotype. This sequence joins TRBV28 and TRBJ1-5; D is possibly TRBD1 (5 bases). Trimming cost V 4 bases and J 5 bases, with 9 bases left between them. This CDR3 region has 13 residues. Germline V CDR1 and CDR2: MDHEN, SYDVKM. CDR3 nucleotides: TGTGCCAGCAGTTCAGGGTTCGATCAGCCCCAGCATTTT. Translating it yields CASSSGFDQPQHF.

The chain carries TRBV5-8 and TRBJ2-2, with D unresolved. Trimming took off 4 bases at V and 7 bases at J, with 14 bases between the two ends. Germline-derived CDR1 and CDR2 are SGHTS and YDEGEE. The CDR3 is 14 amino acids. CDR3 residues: CASSPPPAYGELFF. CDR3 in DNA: TGTGCCAGCAGCCCCCCGCCCGCCTACGGGGAGCTGTTTTTT.

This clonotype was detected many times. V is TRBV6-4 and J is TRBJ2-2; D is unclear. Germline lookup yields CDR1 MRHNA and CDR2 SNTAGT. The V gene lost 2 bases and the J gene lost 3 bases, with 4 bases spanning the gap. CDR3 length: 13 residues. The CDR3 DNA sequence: TGTGCCAGCAGTGACGGGGACACCGGGGAGCTGTTTTTT. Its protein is CASSDGDTGELFF.

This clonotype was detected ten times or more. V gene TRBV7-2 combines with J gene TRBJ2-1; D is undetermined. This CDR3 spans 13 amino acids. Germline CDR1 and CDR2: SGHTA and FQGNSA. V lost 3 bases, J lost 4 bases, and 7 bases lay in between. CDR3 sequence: CASSFASYNEQFF. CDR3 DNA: TGTGCCAGCAGCTTTGCCAGTTACAATGAGCAGTTCTTC.

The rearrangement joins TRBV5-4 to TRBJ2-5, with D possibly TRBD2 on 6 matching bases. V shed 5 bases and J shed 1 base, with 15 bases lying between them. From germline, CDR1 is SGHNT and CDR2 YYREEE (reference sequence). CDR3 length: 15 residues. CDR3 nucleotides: TGTGCCAGCAGACTATTCCCGGGACTCCAAGAGACCCAGTACTTC. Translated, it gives CASRLFPGLQETQYF.

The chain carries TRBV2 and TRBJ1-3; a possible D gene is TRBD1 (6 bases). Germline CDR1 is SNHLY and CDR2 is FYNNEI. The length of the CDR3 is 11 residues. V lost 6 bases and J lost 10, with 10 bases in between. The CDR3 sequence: CASRSGATIYF. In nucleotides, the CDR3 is TGTGCCAGCAGATCGGGGGCGACCATATATTTT.

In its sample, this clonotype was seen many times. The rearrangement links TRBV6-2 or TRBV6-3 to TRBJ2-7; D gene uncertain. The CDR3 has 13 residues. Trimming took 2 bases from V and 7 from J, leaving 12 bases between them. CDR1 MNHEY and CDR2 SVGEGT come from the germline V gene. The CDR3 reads CASSYAPLEEQYF. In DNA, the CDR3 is TGTGCCAGCAGTTACGCCCCCCTGGAGGAGCAGTACTTC.

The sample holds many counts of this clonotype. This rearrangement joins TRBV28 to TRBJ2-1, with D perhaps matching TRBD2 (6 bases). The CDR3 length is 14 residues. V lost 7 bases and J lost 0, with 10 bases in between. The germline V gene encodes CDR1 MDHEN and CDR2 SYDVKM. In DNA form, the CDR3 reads TGTGCCAGCAATGGGGACTCCTCCTACAATGAGCAGTTCTTC. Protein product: CASNGDSSYNEQFF.

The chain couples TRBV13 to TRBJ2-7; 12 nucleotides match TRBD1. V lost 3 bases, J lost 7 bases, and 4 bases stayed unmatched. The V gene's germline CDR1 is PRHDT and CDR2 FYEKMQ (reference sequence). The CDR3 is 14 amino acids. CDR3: CASSLGQGAGEQYF. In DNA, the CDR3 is TGTGCCAGCAGCTTGGGACAGGGGGCGGGTGAGCAGTACTTC.

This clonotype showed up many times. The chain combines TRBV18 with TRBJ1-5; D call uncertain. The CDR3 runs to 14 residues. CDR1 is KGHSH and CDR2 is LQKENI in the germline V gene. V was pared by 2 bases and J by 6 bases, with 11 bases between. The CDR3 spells CASSPGSSGQPQHF. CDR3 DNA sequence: TGTGCCAGCTCACCAGGAAGCAGCGGTCAGCCCCAGCATTTT.

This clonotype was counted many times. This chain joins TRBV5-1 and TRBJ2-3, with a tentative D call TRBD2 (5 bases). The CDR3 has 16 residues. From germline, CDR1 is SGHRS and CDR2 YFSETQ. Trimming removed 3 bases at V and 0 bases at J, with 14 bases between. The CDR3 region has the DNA TGCGCCAGCAGCTCCGTGGGAGCGCCGAGCACAGATACGCAGTATTTT. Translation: CASSSVGAPSTDTQYF.

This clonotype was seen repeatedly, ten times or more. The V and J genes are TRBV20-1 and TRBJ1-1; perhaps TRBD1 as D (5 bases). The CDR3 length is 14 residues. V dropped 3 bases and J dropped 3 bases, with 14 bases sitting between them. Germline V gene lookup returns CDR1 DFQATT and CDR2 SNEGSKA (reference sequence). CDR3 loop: CSARETTGDTEAFF. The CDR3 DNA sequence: TGCAGTGCTAGGGAGACCACGGGGGACACTGAAGCTTTCTTT.

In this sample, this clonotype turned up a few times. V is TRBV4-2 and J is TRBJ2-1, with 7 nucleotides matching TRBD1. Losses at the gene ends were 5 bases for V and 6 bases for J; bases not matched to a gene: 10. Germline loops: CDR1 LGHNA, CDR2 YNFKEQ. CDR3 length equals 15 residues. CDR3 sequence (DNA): TGTGCCAGCAGCTCAGGAAGGGACAGCCTCAATGAGCAGTTCTTC. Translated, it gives CASSSGRDSLNEQFF.

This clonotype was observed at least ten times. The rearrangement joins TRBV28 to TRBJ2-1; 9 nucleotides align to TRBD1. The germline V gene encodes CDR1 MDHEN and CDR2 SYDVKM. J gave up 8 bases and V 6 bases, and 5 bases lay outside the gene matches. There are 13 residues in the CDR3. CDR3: CASRIQGAYEQFF. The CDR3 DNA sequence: TGTGCCAGCAGGATACAGGGGGCCTATGAGCAGTTCTTC. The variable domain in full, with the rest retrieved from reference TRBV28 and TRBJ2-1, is DVKVTQSSRYLVKRTGEKVFLECVQDMDHENMFWYRQDPGLGLRLIYFSYDVKMKEKGDIPEGYSVSREKKERFSLILESASTNQTSMYLCASRIQGAYEQFFGPGTRLTVL.